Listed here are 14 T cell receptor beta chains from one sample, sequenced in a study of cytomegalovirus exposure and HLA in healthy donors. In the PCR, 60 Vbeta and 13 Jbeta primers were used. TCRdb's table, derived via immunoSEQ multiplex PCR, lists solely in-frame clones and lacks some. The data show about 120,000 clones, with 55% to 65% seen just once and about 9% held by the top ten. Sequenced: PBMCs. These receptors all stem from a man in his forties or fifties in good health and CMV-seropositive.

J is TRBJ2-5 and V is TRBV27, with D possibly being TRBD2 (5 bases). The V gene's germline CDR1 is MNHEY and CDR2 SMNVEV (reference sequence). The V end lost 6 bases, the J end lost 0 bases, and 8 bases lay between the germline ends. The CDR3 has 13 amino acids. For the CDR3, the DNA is TGTGCCAGCAGATCGGGGTACCAAGAGACCCAGTACTTC. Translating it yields CASRSGYQETQYF.

CDR3 sequence (DNA): TGCGCCAGCAGCTCTCGACAGGCCCGCGAGCAGTACTTC. Translation gives CASSSRQAREQYF. The chain uses TRBV5-1 and TRBJ2-5; weak D call: TRBD1 (6 bases). Matching the DNA end better, TRBJ2-7 makes the J call doubtful. The CDR3 has 13 residues. Per the germline V gene, CDR1 is SGHRS and CDR2 is YFSETQ.

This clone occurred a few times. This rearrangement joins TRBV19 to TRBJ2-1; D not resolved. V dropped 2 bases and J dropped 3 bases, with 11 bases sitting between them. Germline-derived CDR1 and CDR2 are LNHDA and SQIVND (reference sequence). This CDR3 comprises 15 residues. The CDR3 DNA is TGTGCCAGTAGTATAATAGTGCGAAACTACAATGAGCAGTTCTTC. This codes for CASSIIVRNYNEQFF.

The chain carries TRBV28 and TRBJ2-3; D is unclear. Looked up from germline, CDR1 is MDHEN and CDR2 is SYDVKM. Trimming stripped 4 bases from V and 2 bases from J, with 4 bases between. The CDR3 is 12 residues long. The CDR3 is CASSSYTDTQYF. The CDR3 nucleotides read TGTGCCAGCAGTTCCTACACAGATACGCAGTATTTT.

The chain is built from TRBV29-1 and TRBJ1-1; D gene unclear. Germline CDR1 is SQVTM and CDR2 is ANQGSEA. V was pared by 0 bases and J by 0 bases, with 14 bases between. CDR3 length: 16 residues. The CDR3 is CSVEDDEGGLNTEAFF. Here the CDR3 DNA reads TGCAGCGTTGAAGACGATGAGGGAGGGTTGAACACTGAAGCTTTCTTT.

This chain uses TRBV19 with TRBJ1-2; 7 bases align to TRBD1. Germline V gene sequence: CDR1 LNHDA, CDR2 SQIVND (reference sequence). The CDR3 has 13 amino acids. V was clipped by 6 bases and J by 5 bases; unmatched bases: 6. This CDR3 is CASSQGQLYGYTF. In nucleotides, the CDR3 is TGTGCCAGTAGCCAGGGACAGCTATATGGCTACACCTTC.

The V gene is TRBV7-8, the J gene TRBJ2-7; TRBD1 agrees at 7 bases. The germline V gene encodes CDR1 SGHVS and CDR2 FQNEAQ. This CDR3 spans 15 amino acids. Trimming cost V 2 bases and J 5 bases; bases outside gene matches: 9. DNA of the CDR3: TGTGCCAGCAGCTTACGAGGGGGCGCAGTTGACGAGCAGTACTTC. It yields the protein CASSLRGGAVDEQYF. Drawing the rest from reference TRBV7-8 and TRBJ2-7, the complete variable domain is GAGVSQSPRYKVAKRGQDVALRCDPISGHVSLFWYQQALGQGPEFLTYFQNEAQLDKSGLPSDRFFAERPEGSVSTLKIQRTQQEDSAVYLCASSLRGGAVDEQYFGPGTRLTVT.

CDR3 sequence: CAWKSFYRTSKTSGYTF. Here the CDR3 DNA reads TGTGCCTGGAAGTCCTTTTACCGGACGTCAAAGACTAGTGGCTACACCTTC. This chain uses TRBV30 with TRBJ1-2; D unclear. Germline V gene data show CDR1 as GTSNPN and CDR2 as SVGIG (reference sequence). This CDR3 spans 17 amino acids. V lost 4 bases to trimming and J lost 7 bases, with 28 bases between them.

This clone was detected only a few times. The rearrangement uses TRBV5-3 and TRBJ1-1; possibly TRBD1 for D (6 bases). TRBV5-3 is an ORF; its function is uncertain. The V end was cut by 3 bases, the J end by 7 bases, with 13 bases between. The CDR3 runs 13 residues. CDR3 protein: CARSYGQFHEAFF. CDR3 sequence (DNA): TGTGCCAGAAGCTACGGACAGTTCCATGAAGCTTTCTTT.

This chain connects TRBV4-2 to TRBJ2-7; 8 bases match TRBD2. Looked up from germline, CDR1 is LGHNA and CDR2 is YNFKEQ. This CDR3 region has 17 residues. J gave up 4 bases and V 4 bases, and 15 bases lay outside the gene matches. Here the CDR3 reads CASSPATGRASSYEQYF. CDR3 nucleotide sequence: TGTGCCAGCAGCCCCGCCACCGGGAGGGCCAGTAGTTACGAGCAGTACTTC.

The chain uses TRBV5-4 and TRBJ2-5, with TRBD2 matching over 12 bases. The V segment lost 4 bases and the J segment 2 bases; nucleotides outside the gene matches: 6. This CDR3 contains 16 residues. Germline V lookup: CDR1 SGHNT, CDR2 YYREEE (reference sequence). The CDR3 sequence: CASSPGLAGFQETQYF. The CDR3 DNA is TGTGCCAGCAGCCCCGGACTAGCGGGGTTTCAAGAGACCCAGTACTTC.

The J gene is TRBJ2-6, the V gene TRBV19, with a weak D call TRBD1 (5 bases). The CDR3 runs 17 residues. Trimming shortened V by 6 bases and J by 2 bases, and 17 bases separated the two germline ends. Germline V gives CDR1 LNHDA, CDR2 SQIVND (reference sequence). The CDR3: CASRDHQGATGANVLTF. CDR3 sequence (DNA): TGTGCCAGTAGGGATCATCAAGGGGCTACTGGGGCCAACGTCCTGACTTTC.

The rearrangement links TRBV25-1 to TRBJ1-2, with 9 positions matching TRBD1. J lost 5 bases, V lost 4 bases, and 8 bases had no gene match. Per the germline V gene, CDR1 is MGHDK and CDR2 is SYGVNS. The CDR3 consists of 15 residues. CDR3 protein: CASSGRTGEGYGYTF. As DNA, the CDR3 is TGTGCCAGCAGTGGACGGACAGGGGAGGGTTATGGCTACACCTTC.

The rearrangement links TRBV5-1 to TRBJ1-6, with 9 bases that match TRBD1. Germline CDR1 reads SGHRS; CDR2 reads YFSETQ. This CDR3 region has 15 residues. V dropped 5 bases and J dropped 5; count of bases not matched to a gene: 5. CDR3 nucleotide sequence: TGCGCCAGCAGGAATTGGGACAGGGATAATTCACCCCTCCACTTT. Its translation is CASRNWDRDNSPLHF.